This TCR beta chain emerged from a study of blood T cell repertoires in COVID-19. Study background: Both acute and convalescent COVID-19 samples were obtained from the United States, Italy and Spain. PBMCs, B-cell-depleted T cells, or T cells were the source of the cDNA or gDNA that made up the material.

Source study methods: The authors estimated nucleated cell counts from reference gene primer amplification. TCRdb keeps only in-frame clones here, not all; method: immunoSEQ multiplex PCR. The V and J calls and clone size come from that table; D and trimming were worked out from the DNA. The top ten hold around 2.3% of the sample, which has roughly 61,000 clones, 91% seen once. V shed 4 bases and J shed 0 bases, with 13 bases lying between them. In germline, CDR1 is MNHEY, CDR2 SVGAGI. The CDR3 is 15 residues long. In this sample, this clone turned up once. Sample: peripheral blood. This TCR came from a man between 60 and 75 years old with acute or convalescent COVID-19. The chain couples TRBV6-5 to TRBJ2-7, with D possibly being TRBD1 (5 bases). Here the CDR3 reads CASSSADTSSYEQYF. The CDR3 region has the DNA TGTGCCAGCAGTTCGGCGGACACGAGCTCCTACGAGCAGTACTTC.